The 8 T cell receptor beta chains presented below share a single source sample, sequenced in a study of vaccination and CD4 T cells after COVID-19. Treatment given: approximately 9-day PBMC culture with coronavirus spike peptide pools or control peptides (ViraFEST assay). Their specific antigens are unknown. An Oncomine TCR Beta short-read assay was used to sequence the DNA from cultured CD4+ T cells. TCRdb reanalysed the PCR reads using MiXCR and keeps one entry per CDR3 protein. The sample shows roughly 22,000 distinct CDR3 sequences, 32% of them seen only once. Material for sequencing was cultured CD4+ T cells from blood. The receptors were gathered from a human donor with COVID-19.

The CDR3 DNA sequence: TGTGCCAGCAGAACCGGGACAAGGGGTTCACCCCTCCACTTT. It is translated as CASRTGTRGSPLHF. V is TRBV6-1 and J is TRBJ1-6, with D maybe TRBD1 (6 bases). The CDR3 totals 14 residues. CDR1 MNHNS and CDR2 SASEGT come from the germline V gene. Trimming left V 6 bases short and J 9 bases short, with 15 bases between.

In this sample, this clonotype turned up a few times. The CDR3 coding sequence is TGCGCCAGTAGGTCAACGGGGGGCCAAGAGACCCAGTACTTC. Residues: CASRSTGGQETQYF. The chain joins TRBV5-1 to TRBJ2-5, with TRBD2 matching over 7 bases. This CDR3 region has 14 residues. The junction had 8 bases not matched to a gene; V was cut back by 8 bases and J by 1 base. CDR1 is SGHRS and CDR2 is YFSETQ in the germline V gene.

Only a few counts were recorded for this clonotype. This sequence joins TRBV29-1 and TRBJ1-5, with D unclear. Looked up from germline, CDR1 is SQVTM and CDR2 is ANQGSEA. This CDR3 has 13 residues. The ends were cut back, 4 bases at V and 5 bases at J, with 12 bases in the middle. CDR3 sequence: CSVVSGMDQPQHF. As DNA, the CDR3 is TGCAGCGTTGTTTCTGGGATGGATCAGCCCCAGCATTTT.

By share, this clonotype ranks as medium-sized. V gene TRBV6-5 combines with J gene TRBJ1-2; the D is unclear. The CDR3 is made up of 12 amino acids. V lost 4 bases and J 7 bases, leaving 10 bases between the germline ends. Per germline, CDR1 MNHEY and CDR2 SVGAGI. CDR3 sequence reads: CASSSAVAGYTF. The CDR3 DNA is TGTGCCAGCAGTTCGGCAGTGGCTGGCTACACCTTC.

V is TRBV7-2 and J is TRBJ1-5; tentatively, D is TRBD1 (5 bases). The V and J ends lost 5 bases and 7 bases respectively, with 18 bases between them. From germline, CDR1 is SGHTA and CDR2 FQGNSA. This CDR3 is built from 15 residues. CDR3 in amino acids: CASSLSPGEGQPQHF. CDR3 nucleotides: TGTGCCAGCAGCCTTTCCCCGGGGGAGGGGCAGCCCCAGCATTTT.

The V and J genes are TRBV9 and TRBJ2-2; 10 bases align to TRBD1. Germline V gene data show CDR1 as SGDLS and CDR2 as YYNGEE. V trimming: 6 bases; J trimming: 1 base; junction bases outside the gene matches: 3. This CDR3 is built from 15 residues. CDR3 loop: CASTTGGLNTGELFF. CDR3 DNA sequence: TGTGCCAGCACGACAGGGGGCTTGAACACCGGGGAGCTGTTTTTT.

The rearrangement uses TRBV28 and TRBJ2-5; D remains unclear. The CDR3 covers 13 residues. The germline V and J ends were trimmed by 4 bases and 5 bases, with 11 bases remaining between them. The V gene's germline CDR1 is MDHEN and CDR2 SYDVKM. The CDR3 loop reads CASSYGLMETQYF. The CDR3, as DNA: TGTGCCAGCAGTTATGGGCTGATGGAGACCCAGTACTTC.

The chain links TRBV2 to TRBJ1-6, with 7 nucleotides matching TRBD1. The germline gives CDR1 SNHLY, CDR2 FYNNEI. V dropped 7 bases and J dropped 4; count of bases not matched to a gene: 4. The CDR3 loop spans 14 amino acids. The CDR3 spells CASKGQSYNSPLHF. The CDR3, as DNA: TGTGCCAGCAAGGGACAGTCATATAATTCACCCCTCCACTTT.